These 15 T cell receptor beta chains originate from one sample sequenced in a study of blood T cell repertoires in COVID-19 (dated by TCRdb to the early 2020s). Preparation of the library involved the immunoSEQ multiplex PCR assay. TCRdb provides this immuneACCESS table in a form limited to in-frame rearrangements. Some clones are lacking; in checked studies, under half of them reflect an unresolved V gene, and why the rest are absent is not known. The sample profile shows a few hundred thousand clones; around 86% of them were found once. 2% to 2.5% of the sample comes from the top ten. The specimen sequenced was peripheral blood. The receptors come from a man aged 25 to 40 who had recovered from COVID-19.

The chain is built from TRBV3-1 (or the pseudogene TRBV3-2) and TRBJ1-4, with D possibly matching TRBD1 (5 bases). Trimming took off 3 bases at V and 7 bases at J, with 12 bases between the two ends. Germline assignment: CDR1 LGHDT and CDR2 YNNKEL (reference sequence). The CDR3 is made up of 14 amino acids. The CDR3: CASSQRGGGEKLFF. The CDR3, as DNA: TGTGCCAGCAGCCAGCGGGGGGGTGGTGAAAAACTGTTTTTT.

This clone has more than one count but fewer than ten. The chain is built from TRBV7-2 and TRBJ1-2; 7 bases agree with TRBD1. The CDR3 covers 16 residues. Germline CDR1 SGHTA, CDR2 FQGNSA. Germline trimming cut 4 bases from V and 2 bases from J; bases unmatched to any gene: 10. The CDR3 DNA is TGTGCCAGCAGCTCGCGTCGAGGGGACAGCAACTATGGCTACACCTTC. Translation: CASSSRRGDSNYGYTF.

The gene calls are TRBV7-2 and TRBJ1-1; 7 nucleotides match TRBD1. Germline-derived CDR1 and CDR2 are SGHTA and FQGNSA. With 1 base clipped from V and 4 bases from J, the junction kept 9 bases outside the gene matches. There are 16 residues in the CDR3. The CDR3 here is CASSLVLYPGGTEAFF. The CDR3 coding sequence is TGTGCCAGCAGCTTAGTCCTTTATCCAGGGGGCACTGAAGCTTTCTTT.

V usage is TRBV10-1 and J usage is TRBJ1-1, with 8 bases matching TRBD1. CDR3 length: 13 residues. V lost 6 bases to trimming and J lost 4 bases; unmatched junction nucleotides: 4. Germline values: CDR1 WNHNN, CDR2 SYGVQD (reference sequence). In DNA form, the CDR3 reads TGCGCCAGCAGGTCGCAGGGGGCCACTGAAGCTTTCTTT. It specifies CASRSQGATEAFF.

This clone was picked up one time. The chain carries TRBV5-8 and TRBJ1-5; 8 bases line up with TRBD1. Germline-derived CDR1 and CDR2 are SGHTS and YDEGEE. V was clipped by 0 bases and J by 0 bases; unmatched bases: 5. This CDR3 comprises 17 residues. CDR3 in DNA: TGTGCCAGCAGCTTGGTGGGACAGGCAATTAGCAATCAGCCCCAGCATTTT. Its protein is CASSLVGQAISNQPQHF.

CDR3 in DNA: TGCGCCAGCAGCTTGGGGACAGGGTACACTGAAGCTTTCTTT. Protein sequence: CASSLGTGYTEAFF. V usage is TRBV5-1 and J usage is TRBJ1-1; 8 nucleotides agree with TRBD1. The CDR3 sequence is 14 residues long. Germline V gene lookup returns CDR1 SGHRS and CDR2 YFSETQ. After removal of 0 bases from V and 3 bases from J, the junction contained 1 base not matched to a gene.

In its sample, this clone was seen once. The rearrangement joins TRBV19 to TRBJ1-1; D is possibly TRBD1 (5 bases). The V gene lost 3 bases and the J gene lost 3 bases, with 11 bases spanning the gap. This CDR3 is built from 14 residues. The germline CDR1 and CDR2 sequences are LNHDA and SQIVND (reference sequence). The CDR3 nucleotides read TGTGCCAGTAGTATTGGAGGGGAGGACACTGAAGCTTTCTTT. Amino acid sequence: CASSIGGEDTEAFF.

This rearrangement joins TRBV7-2 to TRBJ1-5; D remains unclear. The V gene's germline CDR1 is SGHTA and CDR2 FQGNSA. Trimming removed 5 bases from V and 2 bases from J, with 13 bases in between. The CDR3 consists of 15 residues. The CDR3 protein is CASSPRRQGNQPQHF. In DNA form, the CDR3 reads TGTGCCAGCAGCCCGCGTAGGCAGGGCAATCAGCCCCAGCATTTT. Full variable domain (missing parts from reference TRBV7-2 and TRBJ1-5): GAGVSQSPSNKVTEKGKDVELRCDPISGHTALYWYRQSLGQGLEFLIYFQGNSAPDKSGLPSDRFSAERTGGSVSTLTIQRTQQEDSAVYLCASSPRRQGNQPQHFGDGTRLSIL.

The gene calls are TRBV3-1 (or the pseudogene TRBV3-2) and TRBJ2-7; 9 nucleotides agree with TRBD2. The CDR3 runs to 14 residues. From germline, CDR1 is LGHDT and CDR2 YNNKEL (reference sequence). After removal of 4 bases from V and 6 bases from J, the junction contained 7 bases not matched to a gene. Here the CDR3 DNA reads TGTGCCAGCAGCCCGCCTAGCGGGGTACGCGAGCAGTACTTC. This translates into CASSPPSGVREQYF.

This clone was found once. CDR3 loop: CASSTGTSDTDTQYF. CDR3 sequence (DNA): TGTGCCAGCAGTACCGGGACTAGCGACACAGATACGCAGTATTTT. The chain is built from TRBV6-2 or TRBV6-3 and TRBJ2-3, with TRBD2 matching over 10 bases. Trimming at V came to 5 bases and at J to 2 bases, leaving 4 bases not matched to a gene. Germline CDR1 MNHEY, CDR2 SVGEGT. The length of the CDR3 is 15 residues.

This sequence joins TRBV3-1 (or the pseudogene TRBV3-2) and TRBJ2-3; possibly TRBD2 for D (5 bases). V was shortened by 0 bases and J by 2 bases, with 12 bases between the two germline ends. Per germline, CDR1 LGHDT and CDR2 YNNKEL (reference sequence). The CDR3 totals 16 residues. The CDR3 nucleotides are TGTGCCAGCAGCCAAGAGGGCAGGACTTCCACAGATACGCAGTATTTT. It is translated as CASSQEGRTSTDTQYF.

Only one count was recorded for this clone. The CDR3 spells CATSRQVEGLSSYNEQFF. Here the CDR3 DNA reads TGTGCCACCAGCAGACAGGTTGAAGGCTTGAGCTCCTACAATGAGCAGTTCTTC. The genes are TRBV15 and TRBJ2-1; D is unclear. The CDR3 is made up of 18 amino acids. Germline CDR1 LNHNV, CDR2 YYDKDF (reference sequence). The V end was cut by 2 bases, the J end by 0 bases, with 17 bases between.

The V call is TRBV7-2, the J call TRBJ1-4; D unresolved. Germline loops: CDR1 SGHTA, CDR2 FQGNSA. V dropped 3 bases and J dropped 3 bases, with 5 bases sitting between them. The CDR3 sequence is 13 residues long. The CDR3 spells CASSLAANEKLFF. DNA for the CDR3: TGTGCCAGCAGCTTGGCAGCTAATGAAAAACTGTTTTTT.

This chain uses TRBV25-1 with TRBJ2-5, with TRBD2 as a possible D gene (6 bases). This CDR3 contains 13 residues. Trimming took off 3 bases at V and 5 bases at J, with 10 bases between the two ends. CDR1 is MGHDK, CDR2 SYGVNS, per germline. The CDR3 loop reads CASSDGGRETQYF. The CDR3 DNA reads TGTGCCAGCAGTGATGGGGGGAGGGAGACCCAGTACTTC.

This clone appeared a single time. This sequence joins TRBV11-3 and TRBJ1-1; maybe TRBD1 (5 bases). The CDR3 is 14 amino acids. Germline V gene lookup returns CDR1 SGHNT and CDR2 YENEEA. V lost 2 bases to trimming and J lost 0 bases, with 7 bases between them. The CDR3 DNA reads TGTGCCAGCAGCTTACAGGGCATGAACACTGAAGCTTTCTTT. This codes for CASSLQGMNTEAFF.